The next 7 T cell receptor beta chains were all read from a single sample in a study of graft-versus-host responses after intestinal transplantation (dated by TCRdb to the early 2020s). The method behind the library was the immunoSEQ multiplex PCR assay. TCRdb holds this immuneACCESS table with in-frame rearrangements only. Some clones are missing; in checked studies, unresolved V genes explain under half, and the rest has no known cause. In this sample the table shows approximately 100,000 clones, around 86% of which occur a single time. The top ten hold 1.4% of the sample. The material sequenced was PBMCs, taken 255 days after intestinal transplant. The origin of the receptors is a human patient who received an intestinal transplant, so some T cells may come from the graft donor.

This rearrangement joins TRBV5-1 to TRBJ2-2; D is possibly TRBD1 (5 bases). Trimming pared 0 bases from V and 6 bases from J, leaving 9 bases between. The length of the CDR3 is 14 residues. Germline V lookup: CDR1 SGHRS, CDR2 YFSETQ. The CDR3 loop reads CASSLAQGPGELFF. In DNA, the CDR3 is TGCGCCAGCAGCTTGGCCCAGGGTCCCGGGGAGCTGTTTTTT.

The V and J genes are TRBV27 and TRBJ1-6, with D perhaps matching TRBD1 (6 bases). The CDR3 length is 20 residues. Germline lookup yields CDR1 MNHEY and CDR2 SMNVEV (reference sequence). Trimming pared 1 base from V and 0 bases from J, leaving 19 bases between. CDR3 sequence: CASSLFLPGQGSSYNSPLHF. The CDR3 coding sequence is TGTGCCAGCAGTTTATTCCTCCCTGGGCAGGGGAGCTCCTATAATTCACCCCTCCACTTT.

The DNA for the CDR3 is TGTGCCAGCAGTTCGGGGGGAGGGGGCTCCTACAATGAGCAGTTCTTC. It translates to CASSSGGGGSYNEQFF. The J gene is TRBJ2-1, the V gene TRBV7-8, with TRBD2 as a possible D gene (7 bases). The V and J ends lost 6 bases and 0 bases respectively, with 15 bases between them. Germline V lookup: CDR1 SGHVS, CDR2 FQNEAQ. CDR3 size: 16 residues. The full variable domain, in which reference TRBV7-8 and TRBJ2-1 provide the parts outside the CDR3, is GAGVSQSPRYKVAKRGQDVALRCDPISGHVSLFWYQQALGQGPEFLTYFQNEAQLDKSGLPSDRFFAERPEGSVSTLKIQRTQQEDSAVYLCASSSGGGGSYNEQFFGPGTRLTVL.

The J gene is TRBJ2-7, the V gene TRBV9, with D possibly matching TRBD2 (6 bases). This CDR3 comprises 17 residues. Between the trimmed V and J ends, which lost 0 bases and 4 bases, there was a span of 20 bases. In germline, CDR1 is SGDLS, CDR2 YYNGEE. CDR3 DNA sequence: TGTGCCAGCAGCGTAGAGGAGACGGGGGTTGTGCCATACGAGCAGTACTTC. Translated, it gives CASSVEETGVVPYEQYF.

This chain uses TRBV28 with TRBJ2-5, with 10 bases fitting TRBD1. The CDR3 has 15 amino acids. With 5 bases clipped from V and 5 bases from J, the junction kept 8 bases outside the gene matches. Germline CDR1 and CDR2: MDHEN and SYDVKM. For the CDR3, the DNA is TGTGCCAGCAGTAAACGGACAGGGGGTGGTGAGACCCAGTACTTC. This codes for CASSKRTGGGETQYF.

This chain uses TRBV6-1 with TRBJ1-4, with 11 bases matching TRBD1. The germline gives CDR1 MNHNS, CDR2 SASEGT. The CDR3 is made up of 16 amino acids. The V and J ends lost 2 bases and 7 bases, in that order; junction bases with no gene match: 6. CDR3 sequence (DNA): TGTGCCAGCAGTGAAATGGTGGGGACAGGGGGTGAAAAACTGTTTTTT. This gives the protein CASSEMVGTGGEKLFF.

Only one count was recorded for this clone. This chain links TRBV28 with TRBJ2-3, with 10 bases fitting TRBD2. The CDR3 is 15 residues long. Germline loops: CDR1 MDHEN, CDR2 SYDVKM. V dropped 4 bases and J dropped 4; count of bases not matched to a gene: 5. Here the CDR3 reads CASSSPSGSSDTQYF. As DNA, the CDR3 is TGTGCCAGCAGTTCTCCTAGCGGGAGCTCAGATACGCAGTATTTT.